This T cell receptor (beta chain) was recovered during a study of cytomegalovirus exposure and HLA in healthy donors. Study-level findings and limits: Being productive about 90% or about 30% of the time was typical of most TCR beta V segments in an earlier analysis. Among the most significant clusters, several appeared linked to common viral pathogens in a later analysis. HLA-A and HLA-B allele assignments for most subjects were reportedly predicted accurately using TCR beta sequences.

This clone was counted once. Its antigen is unidentified. The study ran its PCR with 60 Vbeta and 13 Jbeta primers. Produced via immunoSEQ multiplex PCR; TCRdb's table is partial and in-frame only. The sample lists 150,000 to 200,000 clones; around 74% were seen once. This CDR3 comprises 16 residues. Germline-derived CDR1 and CDR2 are SGHTA and FQGNSA. Unmatched junction bases numbered 4, after V lost 4 bases and J lost 4 bases. The source of this sequence is a female donor in good health and CMV-seronegative. Sequencing was carried out using PBMCs. The chain recombines TRBV7-2 with TRBJ2-2, with 12 bases matching TRBD2. In DNA, the CDR3 is TGTGCCAGCAGCTCTAGCGGGGGGGGTCCCACCGGGGAGCTGTTTTTT. Protein sequence: CASSSSGGGPTGELFF.